This passage covers 10 T cell receptor beta chains from one sample sequenced in a study of cytomegalovirus exposure and HLA in healthy donors. It was with 60 Vbeta and 13 Jbeta primers that the PCR ran. Clones were sequenced by immunoSEQ multiplex PCR, and TCRdb holds only the in-frame ones, with some missing. The table shows about 160,000 clones, with approximately 78% occurring only once. Source material: PBMCs. These TCRs come from a woman aged 40 to 50 in good health and CMV-seronegative.

This rearrangement joins TRBV5-1 to TRBJ2-3, with 7 bases matching TRBD1. Germline V CDR1 and CDR2: SGHRS, YFSETQ. Trimming removed 4 bases from V and 6 bases from J; junction bases left unmatched: 8. This CDR3 comprises 14 residues. The chain's CDR3 is CASSTIQGTDTQYF. The CDR3 coding sequence is TGCGCCAGCAGCACTATACAGGGGACGGATACGCAGTATTTT.

This clone was picked up a small number of times. V gene TRBV21-1 combines with J gene TRBJ2-3; the table's D gene call, TRBD1, was not cross checked with the DNA. TRBV21-1 is noted as a pseudogene. CDR3 length equals 15 residues. This chain's CDR3 is CASSTQDRGADTQYF. Written as DNA, the CDR3 is TGTGCCAGCAGCACTCAGGACAGGGGTGCAGATACGCAGTATTTT.

The chain has TRBV18 and TRBJ1-3; D is perhaps TRBD1 (5 bases). Germline-derived CDR1 and CDR2 are KGHSH and LQKENI. Trimming removed 3 bases at V and 1 base at J, with 7 bases between. The CDR3 length is 14 residues. Here the CDR3 DNA reads TGTGCCAGCTCACCTCAGGGATCTGGAAACACCATATATTTT. This encodes CASSPQGSGNTIYF.

The chain uses TRBV5-6 and TRBJ2-3, with D possibly being TRBD2 (6 bases). The CDR3 is made up of 15 amino acids. Between the trimmed V and J ends, which lost 6 bases and 0 bases, there was a span of 14 bases. Germline V gives CDR1 SGHDT, CDR2 YYEEEE. For the CDR3, the DNA is TGTGCCAGCACCTTTGGAGGGAGGAGCACAGATACGCAGTATTTT. Translated: CASTFGGRSTDTQYF.

The chain uses TRBV7-8 and TRBJ2-7, with unresolved D. CDR1 is SGHVS and CDR2 is FQNEAQ in the germline V gene. V lost 2 bases and J lost 9, with 11 bases in between. This CDR3 comprises 12 residues. CDR3 DNA: TGTGCCAGCAGCTTACATTTTGAGGTGCAGTACTTC. Translation gives CASSLHFEVQYF.

V usage is TRBV9 and J usage is TRBJ2-2; a weak D match, TRBD1 (6 bases). This CDR3 has 16 amino acids. V gave up 4 bases and J gave up 3 bases, with 16 bases separating them. Germline CDR1 is SGDLS and CDR2 is YYNGEE. DNA of the CDR3: TGTGCCAGCAGCTTCAGGGGATCCCCCGACACCGGGGAGCTGTTTTTT. Encoded protein: CASSFRGSPDTGELFF.

The chain has TRBV2 and TRBJ2-7; no reliable D call. Per germline, CDR1 SNHLY and CDR2 FYNNEI. The CDR3 is made up of 13 amino acids. Trimming shortened V by 3 bases and J by 0 bases, and 6 bases separated the two germline ends. The CDR3 sequence: CASSDHSSYEQYF. The CDR3 nucleotides are TGTGCCAGCAGTGACCACAGCTCCTACGAGCAGTACTTC.

The chain uses TRBV19 and TRBJ1-2; tentative D call: TRBD1 (5 bases). V dropped 5 bases and J dropped 2 bases, with 9 bases sitting between them. The CDR3 consists of 13 residues. Germline V CDR1 and CDR2: LNHDA, SQIVND (reference sequence). The CDR3, as DNA: TGTGCCAGTAGTGTTGGGGCCAACTATGGCTACACCTTC. Protein sequence: CASSVGANYGYTF.

The chain recombines TRBV5-1 with TRBJ1-2; tentative D call: TRBD1 (5 bases). This CDR3 is built from 14 residues. CDR1 is SGHRS and CDR2 is YFSETQ in the germline V gene. V was trimmed by 0 bases and J by 4 bases, leaving 10 bases between them. CDR3 amino acids: CASSLEGRRYGYTF. Written as DNA, the CDR3 is TGCGCCAGCAGCTTGGAGGGGAGGCGCTATGGCTACACCTTC.

V gene TRBV14 combines with J gene TRBJ1-4; D uncertain. Germline-derived CDR1 and CDR2 are SGHDN and FVKESK. This CDR3 region has 14 residues. V shed 4 bases and J shed 8 bases, with 14 bases lying between them. CDR3 coding DNA: TGTGCCAGCAGCCCGGTAGAGGGAAAGGAAAAACTGTTTTTT. Translated: CASSPVEGKEKLFF.